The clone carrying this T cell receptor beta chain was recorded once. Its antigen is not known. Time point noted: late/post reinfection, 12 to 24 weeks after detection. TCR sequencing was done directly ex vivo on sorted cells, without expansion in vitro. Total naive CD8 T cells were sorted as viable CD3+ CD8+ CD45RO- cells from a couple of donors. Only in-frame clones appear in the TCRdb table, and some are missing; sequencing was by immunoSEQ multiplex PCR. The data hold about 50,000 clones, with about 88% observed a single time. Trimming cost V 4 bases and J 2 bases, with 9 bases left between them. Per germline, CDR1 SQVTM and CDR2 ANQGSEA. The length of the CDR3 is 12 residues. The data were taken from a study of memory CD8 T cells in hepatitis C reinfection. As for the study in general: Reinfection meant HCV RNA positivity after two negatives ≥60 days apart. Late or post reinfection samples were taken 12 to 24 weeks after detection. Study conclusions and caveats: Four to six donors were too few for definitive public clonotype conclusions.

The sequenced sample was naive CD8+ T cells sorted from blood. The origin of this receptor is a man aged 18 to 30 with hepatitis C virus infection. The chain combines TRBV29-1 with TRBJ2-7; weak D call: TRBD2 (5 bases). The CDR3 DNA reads TGCAGCGTTGTCAAGGGAGCCTACGAGCAGTACTTC. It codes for CSVVKGAYEQYF.